The present entry profiles one T cell receptor (beta chain) with its context. The specificity of this receptor is unknown. There are no base qualities to consult, and no much larger clone falls within one base. This sample is drawn from a study of Ad26.COV2.S vaccination and SARS-CoV-2 variants (dated by TCRdb to about 2021). With respect to the entire study: Donors in the vaccine arm were drawn from COV1001, a phase I-IIa trial of Ad26.COV2.S in healthy adults that was multicentre, randomized, double-blind and placebo-controlled. Ad26.COV2.S was administered intramuscularly at a dose of 5x10^10 or 1x10^11 viral particles, either as one shot or as two shots given 56 days apart. Investigators did not know the trial group allocation while performing experiments and assessing outcomes. A total of 32 samples were included in the TCR-sequenced set, comprising roughly 19 Ad26.COV2.S vaccine recipients, 5 placebo recipients and 8 SARS-CoV-2 convalescent individuals. Trial participants were randomized into five groups of five: low-dose or high-dose Ad26.COV2.S given once or twice, or placebo on both occasions. TCRbeta repertoire sequencing served as the tool for gauging how specific and how broad the SARS-CoV-2-reactive T cell receptors were following Ad26.COV2.S vaccination.

TCRbeta CDR3 regions were sequenced with the immunoSEQ Assay. After extraction, genomic DNA underwent amplification by bias-controlled multiplex PCR, followed by high-throughput sequencing. On the authors' methods: To quantify the absolute abundance of every unique TCRbeta CDR3 region, sequences were collapsed and filtered. T cell fraction was estimated by normalization of TCRbeta template counts to usable DNA, with usable DNA being measured through amplification of reference genes present in all nucleated cells. Repertoire TCRs were annotated as SARS-CoV-2-specific when V gene, CDR3 amino acid sequence and J gene were exactly matched to a known reactive TCR set. MIRA supplied the reference SARS-CoV-2 TCR set, which was filtered for enrichment in COVID-19-positive ImmuneCODE repertoires so that public or cross-reactive TCRs were removed. Based on the MIRA antigens, annotated TCRs were further analysed at the level of specific ORF or position within ORF. Depth was the summed frequency of annotated unique rearrangements, while breadth was defined as annotated unique rearrangements over total unique productive rearrangements. TCR breadth was compared between groups using two-sided Wilcoxon rank-sum tests. TCRdb obtained this table from immuneACCESS and retained in-frame rearrangements with V and J assigned. These tables miss some clones; where compared with another copy, unresolved V genes account for less than half of the shortfall, and the remainder is unexplained. V, J and clone size are taken as reported in that table, and D and trimming were inferred from the DNA itself. The sample has roughly 700,000 clones on record, 80% to 90% of them singletons. Jointly, the top ten make up about 1.5% of the sample.

Explained via the paper, the treatment or condition label denotes: 15 to 20 received Ad26.COV2.S at low or high dose, single or two shots; about five received placebo; per-sample allocation not given. For vaccine and placebo recipients, repertoires were sequenced using samples collected on day 63 after the first injection. Between 29 July and 7 August 2020, Cohort 1b enrolled about 27 adults aged 18-55 years at one site in Boston, USA. As a vaccine, Ad26.COV2.S was a replication-incompetent adenovirus type 26 vector that expressed a prefusion-stabilized SARS-CoV-2 spike protein derived from the original Wuhan strain. The germline ends are 17 bases apart after V is trimmed by 9 bases and J by 3 bases. The CDR3 numbers 15 residues from cysteine through phenylalanine. Only the CDR3 part of the read is kept: 45 bases, read in frame from the first base. From the germline V gene, CDR1 is SGHDN and CDR2 is FVKESK.

Study-wide findings and limitations: The study was not powered to compare responses between vaccine doses or regimens. Non-spike TCR breadth was comparable between vaccine and placebo recipients, consistent with the vaccine containing only spike. After vaccination, spike-specific CD8+ and CD4+ T cell responses were reported to show substantial breadth. Ad26.COV2.S recipients had higher spike-specific TCR breadth than placebo recipients (P = 0.0014). It was noted by the authors that total T cell responses may have been underestimated by the TCR breadth and depth analyses.

The origin of this receptor is a person between 18 and 65 years old who received the Ad26.COV2.S COVID-19 vaccine or a placebo. This chain is built from TRBV14 and TRBJ2-2; the D gene assignment is perhaps TRBD1 or TRBD2, with each matching 5 bases. The sequencing used peripheral blood, collected in a trial of Ad26.COV2.S vaccine versus placebo. Here the CDR3 is given as CARAIGAAHTGELFF. The DNA sequence reads TGTGCCAGAGCGATCGGGGCAGCGCACACCGGGGAGCTGTTTTTT.